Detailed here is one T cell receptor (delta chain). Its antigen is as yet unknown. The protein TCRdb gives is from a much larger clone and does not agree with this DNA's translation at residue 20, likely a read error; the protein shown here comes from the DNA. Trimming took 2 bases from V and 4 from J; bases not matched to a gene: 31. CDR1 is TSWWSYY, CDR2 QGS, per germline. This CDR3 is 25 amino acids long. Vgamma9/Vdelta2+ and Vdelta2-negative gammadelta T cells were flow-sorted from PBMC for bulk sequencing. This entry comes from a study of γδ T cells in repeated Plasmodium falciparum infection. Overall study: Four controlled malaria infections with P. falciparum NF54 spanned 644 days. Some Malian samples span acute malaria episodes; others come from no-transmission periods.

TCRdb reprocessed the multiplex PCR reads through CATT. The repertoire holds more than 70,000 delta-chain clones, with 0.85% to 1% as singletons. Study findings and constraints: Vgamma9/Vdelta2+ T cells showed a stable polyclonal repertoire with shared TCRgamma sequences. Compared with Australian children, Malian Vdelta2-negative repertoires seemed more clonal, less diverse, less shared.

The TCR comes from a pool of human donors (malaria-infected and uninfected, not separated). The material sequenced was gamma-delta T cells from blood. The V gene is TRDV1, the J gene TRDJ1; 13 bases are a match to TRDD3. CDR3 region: CALGERIGTWHITGGYAGYSDKLIF. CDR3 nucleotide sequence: TGTGCTCTTGGGGAAAGGATAGGAACGTGGCACATAACTGGGGGATACGCGGGGTACAGCGATAAACTCATCTTT.